This T cell receptor beta chain was identified during a study of blood T cell repertoires in COVID-19. Study summary: COVID-19 samples from acute and convalescent phases originated in the United States, Italy and Spain. Sample material is recorded as cDNA or gDNA derived from T cells, B-cell-depleted T cells, or PBMCs.

Original analysis: Estimates of nucleated cell counts were drawn from the amplification of reference gene primers. TCRdb's copy holds only in-frame clones and misses some; the assay was immunoSEQ multiplex PCR. The DNA gave D and trimming, while V, J and clone size come from that table. The table includes 100,000 to 150,000 clones, 75% to 85% detected once. This CDR3 contains 17 residues. CDR1 is ENHRY, CDR2 SYGVKD, per germline. The J segment lost 6 bases and the V segment lost 2 bases, leaving 10 bases of the junction unmatched. The rearrangement links TRBV10-3 to TRBJ1-6; TRBD1 matches at 7 bases. Sequencing input: peripheral blood. The source is a man aged 35-49 years with active or convalescent COVID-19. CDR3 bases: TGTGCCATCAGTGAGGGGGCCAGGGGGTTGACTAATTCACCCCTCCACTTT. Translated, it gives CAISEGARGLTNSPLHF.